Listed below are T cell receptor beta chains from one sample, sequenced in a study of shared clonotypes between healthy human individuals. Some clones are missing from TCRdb's copy, which holds only in-frame ones; the method was immunoSEQ multiplex PCR. The table shows some 490,000 clones, with about 72% occurring only once. Sequencing input: PBMCs. All receptors come from a middle-aged woman in good health. Some clones in this sample may be carry-over from other donors' samples. Both conserved end residues are part of each CDR3. D genes are given only for firm matches. For some rows the clone size is stated as once, few or many, or as a class when expanded; others skip it.

d_call: -
v_call: TRBV5-1
j_call: TRBJ1-5
clone_size: -
cdr3_nt: TGCGCCAGCAGCTTGGGGCAGGGGACTCAGCCCCAGCATTTT
cdr3_aa: CASSLGQGTQPQHF

d_call: -
v_call: TRBV7-7
j_call: TRBJ1-1
clone_size: once
cdr3_nt: TGTGCTAGCAGCTCGCGGTGGGGCACTGAAGCTTTCTTT
cdr3_aa: CASSSRWGTEAFF

d_call: TRBD1
v_call: TRBV15
j_call: TRBJ2-1
clone_size: -
cdr3_nt: TGTGCCACCAGCAGAGATCAGGGGGCGACGGGCAATGAGCAGTTCTTC
cdr3_aa: CATSRDQGATGNEQFF

d_call: TRBD1
v_call: TRBV18
j_call: TRBJ1-4
clone_size: -
cdr3_nt: TGTGCCAGCTCATCCTACGGACAGGGAGGTGAAAAACTGTTTTTT
cdr3_aa: CASSSYGQGGEKLFF

d_call: -
v_call: TRBV19
j_call: TRBJ1-1
clone_size: -
cdr3_nt: TGTGCCAGTAGTAATAGTATGAACACTGAAGCTTTCTTT
cdr3_aa: CASSNSMNTEAFF

d_call: -
v_call: TRBV11-2
j_call: TRBJ2-3
clone_size: few
cdr3_nt: TGTGCCAGCAGCTTAGCATCCAGCACAGATACGCAGTATTTT
cdr3_aa: CASSLASSTDTQYF

d_call: -
v_call: TRBV9
j_call: TRBJ1-1
clone_size: -
cdr3_nt: TGTGCCAGCAGCCCCCGCAGGGGCGGCCTTTCTGAAGCTTTCTTT
cdr3_aa: CASSPRRGGLSEAFF

d_call: TRBD2
v_call: TRBV5-1
j_call: TRBJ2-7
clone_size: -
cdr3_nt: TGCGCCAGCAGCTTGGCGACTAGCGGGAGGTTGTACGAGCAGTACTTC
cdr3_aa: CASSLATSGRLYEQYF

d_call: -
v_call: TRBV6-1
j_call: TRBJ1-2
clone_size: -
cdr3_nt: TGTGCCAGCAGTGACAGGGTCGGGGCTAACTATGGCTACACCTTC
cdr3_aa: CASSDRVGANYGYTF

d_call: -
v_call: TRBV5-1
j_call: TRBJ1-1
clone_size: -
cdr3_nt: TGCGCCAGCAGCTTGGAAGGCAGGGACACTGAAGCTTTCTTT
cdr3_aa: CASSLEGRDTEAFF

d_call: -
v_call: TRBV12-1
j_call: TRBJ2-7
clone_size: -
cdr3_nt: TGTGCCAGCAGCTTTGGGCGGACTAGCGGGAGCAAAGAGAGAAAATGCGGGGTATCATACGAGCAGTACTTC
cdr3_aa: CASSFGRTSGSKERKCGVSYEQYF

d_call: -
v_call: TRBV4-1
j_call: TRBJ2-7
clone_size: once
cdr3_nt: TGCGCCAGCAGCCAAGATCGGACAGAGGACCCCTACGAGCAGTACTTC
cdr3_aa: CASSQDRTEDPYEQYF

d_call: TRBD1
v_call: TRBV5-4
j_call: TRBJ2-1
clone_size: few
cdr3_nt: TGTGCCAGCAGCATTGGACAGGGGTGGGATGAGCAGTTCTTC
cdr3_aa: CASSIGQGWDEQFF

d_call: -
v_call: TRBV7-9
j_call: TRBJ2-7
clone_size: -
cdr3_nt: TGTGCCAGCAGCTTAAGCGTCGGGAATGACGAGCAGTACTTC
cdr3_aa: CASSLSVGNDEQYF

d_call: TRBD2
v_call: TRBV9
j_call: TRBJ2-2
clone_size: -
cdr3_nt: TGTGCCAGCAGCGTAGGGGCGGGAGGCCGGGAGCTGTTTTTT
cdr3_aa: CASSVGAGGRELFF

d_call: TRBD2
v_call: TRBV7-3
j_call: TRBJ2-1
clone_size: once
cdr3_nt: TGTGCCAGCAGCTTGGGACTAGCGGGAGTCGATGAGCAGTTCTTC
cdr3_aa: CASSLGLAGVDEQFF

d_call: TRBD2
v_call: TRBV19
j_call: TRBJ2-1
clone_size: -
cdr3_nt: TGTGCCAGTAGTCTTAGAGCGGGAGTATCCCCCAATGAGCAGTTCTTC
cdr3_aa: CASSLRAGVSPNEQFF

d_call: -
v_call: TRBV2
j_call: TRBJ2-1
clone_size: -
cdr3_nt: TGTGCCAGCAGTGTAGCGGCCTCCTACAATGAGCAGTTCTTC
cdr3_aa: CASSVAASYNEQFF

d_call: -
v_call: TRBV28
j_call: TRBJ2-7
clone_size: -
cdr3_nt: TGTGCCAGCAGTCCCTTGTCCGAGCAGTACTTC
cdr3_aa: CASSPLSEQYF

d_call: -
v_call: TRBV6-5
j_call: TRBJ1-3
clone_size: -
cdr3_nt: TGTGCCAGCAGTCCCCCAGGGGCCGGAAACACCATATATTTT
cdr3_aa: CASSPPGAGNTIYF

d_call: TRBD1
v_call: TRBV28
j_call: TRBJ1-5
clone_size: -
cdr3_nt: TGTGCCAGCACCGTCACCAGGGGGTGGAATCAGCCCCAGCATTTT
cdr3_aa: CASTVTRGWNQPQHF

d_call: TRBD1
v_call: TRBV6-1
j_call: TRBJ1-1
clone_size: -
cdr3_nt: TGTGCCAGCAGTGAACCAGACAGGGGCACTGAAGCTTTCTTT
cdr3_aa: CASSEPDRGTEAFF

d_call: -
v_call: TRBV27
j_call: TRBJ2-7
clone_size: -
cdr3_nt: TGTGCCAGCAGTATACTAGGAGCGACCACCAGCTACGAGCAGTACTTC
cdr3_aa: CASSILGATTSYEQYF

d_call: -
v_call: TRBV6-1
j_call: TRBJ2-1
clone_size: -
cdr3_nt: TGTGCCAGCAGTGAGAACAGTGAATACAATGAGCAGTTCTTC
cdr3_aa: CASSENSEYNEQFF

d_call: TRBD1
v_call: TRBV30
j_call: TRBJ1-3
clone_size: -
cdr3_nt: TGTGCCTGCGACAGGGGTGGCTCTGGAAACACCATATATTTT
cdr3_aa: CACDRGGSGNTIYF

d_call: TRBD1
v_call: TRBV15
j_call: TRBJ2-1
clone_size: -
cdr3_nt: TGTGCCACGGCAACCGGGACAGGGCTAGGCGGGGGCTCCTACAATGAGCAGTTCTTC
cdr3_aa: CATATGTGLGGGSYNEQFF

d_call: TRBD1
v_call: TRBV4-1
j_call: TRBJ1-2
clone_size: -
cdr3_nt: TGCGCCAGCAGCCAAGAAGGGGGGACAGCCTATGGCTACACCTTC
cdr3_aa: CASSQEGGTAYGYTF

d_call: TRBD1
v_call: TRBV9
j_call: TRBJ1-6
clone_size: -
cdr3_nt: TGTGCCAGCAGCCTCCGGGACAGTGAGACTTCACCCCTCCACTTT
cdr3_aa: CASSLRDSETSPLHF

d_call: -
v_call: TRBV28
j_call: TRBJ1-6
clone_size: -
cdr3_nt: TGTGCCAGCAAACGGTCGGGTAATTCACCCCTCCACTTT
cdr3_aa: CASKRSGNSPLHF

d_call: -
v_call: TRBV30
j_call: TRBJ2-1
clone_size: -
cdr3_nt: TGTGCCTGGACGAGGGAGGCCTACAATGAGCAGTTCTTC
cdr3_aa: CAWTREAYNEQFF

d_call: TRBD2
v_call: TRBV15
j_call: TRBJ2-3
clone_size: -
cdr3_nt: TGTGCCACCAGCCAACTAGCGGGAGGCGGCTATACGCAGTATTTT
cdr3_aa: CATSQLAGGGYTQYF

d_call: -
v_call: TRBV19
j_call: TRBJ2-1
clone_size: -
cdr3_nt: TGTGCCAGTAGTATACGGCAGGATTACAATGAGCAGTTCTTC
cdr3_aa: CASSIRQDYNEQFF

d_call: -
v_call: TRBV5-1
j_call: TRBJ1-3
clone_size: -
cdr3_nt: TGCGCCAGCAGCTTGTTGACGGGGGGAACTGGAAACACCATATATTTT
cdr3_aa: CASSLLTGGTGNTIYF

d_call: -
v_call: TRBV28
j_call: TRBJ1-4
clone_size: -
cdr3_nt: TGTGCCAGCAGTTCCCTTCTCCCAGGGGATAATGAAAAACTGTTTTTT
cdr3_aa: CASSSLLPGDNEKLFF

d_call: -
v_call: TRBV6-5
j_call: TRBJ2-7
clone_size: -
cdr3_nt: TGTGCCAGCAGAAGCTCCTACGAGCAGTACTTC
cdr3_aa: CASRSSYEQYF

d_call: -
v_call: TRBV7-3
j_call: TRBJ2-2
clone_size: -
cdr3_nt: TGTGCCAGCGGGAGACAGCCCAACACCGGGGAGCTGTTTTTT
cdr3_aa: CASGRQPNTGELFF

d_call: TRBD1
v_call: TRBV18
j_call: TRBJ2-3
clone_size: -
cdr3_nt: TGTGCCAGCTCACCGGGGACAGCCACAGATACGCAGTATTTT
cdr3_aa: CASSPGTATDTQYF

d_call: -
v_call: TRBV7-9
j_call: TRBJ2-7
clone_size: -
cdr3_nt: TGTGCCAGCAGCTACGCCGGACAGCCCTACGAGCAGTACTTC
cdr3_aa: CASSYAGQPYEQYF

d_call: TRBD1
v_call: TRBV11-2
j_call: TRBJ2-7
clone_size: once
cdr3_nt: TGTGCCAGCAGCTTGACAGGGGCGATAACCTACGAGCAGTACTTC
cdr3_aa: CASSLTGAITYEQYF

d_call: -
v_call: TRBV29-1
j_call: TRBJ1-1
clone_size: few
cdr3_nt: TGCAGCGTTGTGCCAGGAGGCATGAACACTGAAGCTTTCTTT
cdr3_aa: CSVVPGGMNTEAFF

d_call: TRBD1
v_call: TRBV27
j_call: TRBJ2-2
clone_size: -
cdr3_nt: TGTGCCAGCAGGTCGACAGGGGGCGGCGGGGAGCTGTTTTTT
cdr3_aa: CASRSTGGGGELFF

d_call: TRBD2
v_call: TRBV27
j_call: TRBJ2-7
clone_size: -
cdr3_nt: TGTGCCAGCAGTTTCAGAGGACTAGCGGGAGGTCCTACCTACGAGCAGTACTTC
cdr3_aa: CASSFRGLAGGPTYEQYF

d_call: -
v_call: TRBV5-1
j_call: TRBJ1-1
clone_size: -
cdr3_nt: TGCGCCAGCAGCCCGGATTTTCGGAACACTGAAGCTTTCTTT
cdr3_aa: CASSPDFRNTEAFF

d_call: -
v_call: TRBV28
j_call: TRBJ1-5
clone_size: -
cdr3_nt: TGTGCCAGCAGTTTACCCGGACAAGGCTTGGTGCCCCAGCATTTT
cdr3_aa: CASSLPGQGLVPQHF

d_call: -
v_call: TRBV27
j_call: TRBJ2-5
clone_size: -
cdr3_nt: TGTGCCAGCAGTCCCCGGTGGGACCAAGAGACCCAGTACTTC
cdr3_aa: CASSPRWDQETQYF

d_call: -
v_call: TRBV2
j_call: TRBJ1-2
clone_size: -
cdr3_nt: TGTGCCAGCAGTGAAAGCCGGGAGGGGAACTATGGCTACACCTTC
cdr3_aa: CASSESREGNYGYTF

d_call: -
v_call: TRBV6-1
j_call: TRBJ1-1
clone_size: -
cdr3_nt: TGTGCCAGCATGAGGGAAGTGGGCACTGAAGCTTTCTTT
cdr3_aa: CASMREVGTEAFF

d_call: -
v_call: TRBV29-1
j_call: TRBJ2-7
clone_size: -
cdr3_nt: TGCAGCGTTGTTGGGGGAAGAGACAGTTCCTACGAGCAGTACTTC
cdr3_aa: CSVVGGRDSSYEQYF